This T cell receptor (beta chain) was identified during a study of blood T cell repertoires in COVID-19. V was trimmed by 3 bases and J by 1 base, leaving 6 bases between them. There are 13 residues in the CDR3. Germline V gene sequence: CDR1 MNHEY, CDR2 SVGEGT. Profiled with immunoSEQ multiplex PCR; TCRdb holds only in-frame clones, not every one. The repertoire holds 300,000 to 350,000 clones, with 90% as singletons. The clonotype originates from a woman between 40 and 55 years old with COVID-19, enrolled during active disease. This chain uses TRBV6-2 or TRBV6-3 with TRBJ1-2, with D hard to call. The sample consisted of peripheral blood. CDR3 residues: CASSYLDNYGYTF. The CDR3 DNA reads TGTGCCAGCAGTTATCTAGATAACTATGGCTACACCTTC.